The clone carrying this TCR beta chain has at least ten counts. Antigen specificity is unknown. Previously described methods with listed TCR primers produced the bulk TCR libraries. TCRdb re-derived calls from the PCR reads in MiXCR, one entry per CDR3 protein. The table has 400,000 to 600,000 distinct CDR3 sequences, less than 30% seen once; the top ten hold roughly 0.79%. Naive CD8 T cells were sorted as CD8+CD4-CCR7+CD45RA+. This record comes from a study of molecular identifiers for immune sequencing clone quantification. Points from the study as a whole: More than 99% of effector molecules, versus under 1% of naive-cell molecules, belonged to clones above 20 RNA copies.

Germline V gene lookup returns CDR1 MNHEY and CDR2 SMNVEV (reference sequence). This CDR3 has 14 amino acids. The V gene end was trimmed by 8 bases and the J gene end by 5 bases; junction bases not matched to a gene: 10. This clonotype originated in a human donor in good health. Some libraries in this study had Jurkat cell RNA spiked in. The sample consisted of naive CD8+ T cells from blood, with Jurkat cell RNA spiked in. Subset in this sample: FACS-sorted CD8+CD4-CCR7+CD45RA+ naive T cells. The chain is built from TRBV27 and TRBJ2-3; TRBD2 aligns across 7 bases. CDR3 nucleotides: TGTGCCAGCGAGGTGCGGCGGGGGTTAGATACGCAGTATTTT. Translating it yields CASEVRRGLDTQYF.